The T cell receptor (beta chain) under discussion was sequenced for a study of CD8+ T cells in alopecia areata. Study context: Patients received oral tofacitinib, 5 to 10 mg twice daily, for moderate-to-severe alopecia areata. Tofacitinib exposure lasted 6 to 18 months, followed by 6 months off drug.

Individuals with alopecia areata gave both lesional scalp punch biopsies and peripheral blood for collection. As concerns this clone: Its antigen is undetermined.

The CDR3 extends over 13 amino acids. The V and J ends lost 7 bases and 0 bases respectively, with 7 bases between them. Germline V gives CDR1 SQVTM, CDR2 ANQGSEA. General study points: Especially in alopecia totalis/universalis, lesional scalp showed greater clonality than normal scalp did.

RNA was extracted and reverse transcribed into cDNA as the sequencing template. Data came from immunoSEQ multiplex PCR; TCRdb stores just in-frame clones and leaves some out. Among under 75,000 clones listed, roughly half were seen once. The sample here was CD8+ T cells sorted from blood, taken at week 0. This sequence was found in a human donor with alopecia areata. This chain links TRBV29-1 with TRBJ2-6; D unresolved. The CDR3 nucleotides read TGCAGCGCAACCCTCTCTGGGGCCAACGTCCTGACTTTC. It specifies CSATLSGANVLTF.